The clone carrying this T cell receptor (beta chain) was recorded many times. CDR1 and CDR2 from the germline V gene are MNHNS and SASEGT. This CDR3 has 14 amino acids. Trimming took 1 base from V and 0 from J, leaving 4 bases between them. These data come from a study of cytomegalovirus exposure and HLA in healthy donors. Use of 60 Vbeta and 13 Jbeta primers characterized the PCR. Data came from immunoSEQ multiplex PCR; TCRdb stores just in-frame clones and leaves some out. The table lists 90,000 to 100,000 clones, less than 80% of them singletons. The V gene is TRBV6-1, the J gene TRBJ1-3; D not certain. This receptor was taken from a woman between 40 and 50 years old in good health and CMV-seronegative. The sequencing input was PBMCs. The CDR3 DNA is TGTGCCAGCAGTGAAGTCCACTCTGGAAACACCATATATTTT. This encodes CASSEVHSGNTIYF.